A single sample is the source of the 21 T cell receptor beta chains below, sequenced in a study of cytomegalovirus exposure and HLA in healthy donors. In the PCR, 60 Vbeta and 13 Jbeta primers were used. Here immunoSEQ multiplex PCR was the method, and the copy in TCRdb shows in-frame clones only, minus some. The table has about 130,000 clones, around 80% seen once; the top ten hold 2.5% to 3%. The sequencing sample was made of PBMCs. The receptors come from a woman under 30 in good health and CMV-seropositive.

The genes are TRBV6-5 and TRBJ2-1; a weak D match, TRBD1 (6 bases). The V end lost 0 bases, the J end lost 3 bases, and 9 bases lay between the germline ends. Germline-derived CDR1 and CDR2 are MNHEY and SVGAGI. The CDR3 runs to 15 residues. Here the CDR3 reads CASSYSGGDYNEQFF. As DNA, the CDR3 is TGTGCCAGCAGTTACTCAGGGGGAGACTACAATGAGCAGTTCTTC.

The chain recombines TRBV27 with TRBJ1-6; 9 bases line up with TRBD1. Germline V gene data show CDR1 as MNHEY and CDR2 as SMNVEV (reference sequence). The trim removed 6 bases at V and 10 bases at J, leaving 4 bases unmatched. The CDR3 is 13 residues long. The CDR3, as DNA: TGTGCCAGCAGGACAGGGGGTCACTCACCCCTCCACTTT. Encoded protein: CASRTGGHSPLHF.

The chain carries TRBV7-9 and TRBJ1-5; no firm D call. Trimming pared 5 bases from V and 9 bases from J, leaving 11 bases between. CDR1 SEHNR and CDR2 FQNEAQ come from the germline V gene (reference sequence). This CDR3 region has 12 residues. In nucleotides, the CDR3 is TGTGCCAGCAGCGGAGAGGGAGGGCCCCAGCATTTT. Translation: CASSGEGGPQHF. The variable domain in full, completed from reference TRBV7-9 and TRBJ1-5, reads DTGVSQNPRHKITKRGQNVTFRCDPISEHNRLYWYRQTLGQGPEFLTYFQNEAQLEKSRLLSDRFSAERPKGSFSTLEIQRTEQGDSAMYLCASSGEGGPQHFGDGTRLSIL.

CDR3 nucleotide sequence: TGTGCCAGCAGTTTATTCCGTGACAGTTCGTATGGCTACACCTTC. Encoded protein: CASSLFRDSSYGYTF. V and J are TRBV27 and TRBJ1-2; D is possibly TRBD1 (5 bases). This CDR3 is 15 amino acids long. Trimming took off 1 base at V and 5 bases at J, with 14 bases between the two ends. Germline V gene lookup returns CDR1 MNHEY and CDR2 SMNVEV (reference sequence).

This clone turned up a few times. The chain joins TRBV19 to TRBJ2-1; 7 bases line up with TRBD2. Germline V gene lookup returns CDR1 LNHDA and CDR2 SQIVND (reference sequence). Losses at the gene ends were 5 bases for V and 4 bases for J; bases not matched to a gene: 8. The CDR3 contains 15 residues. CDR3 nucleotide sequence: TGTGCCAGTAGTGTCGGGACTAAAGCTTACAATGAGCAGTTCTTC. It encodes CASSVGTKAYNEQFF.

The V call is TRBV27, the J call TRBJ1-6, with a tentative D call TRBD1 (5 bases). This CDR3 is 14 amino acids long. V shed 5 bases and J shed 8 bases, with 13 bases lying between them. The V gene's germline CDR1 is MNHEY and CDR2 SMNVEV (reference sequence). The DNA for the CDR3 is TGTGCCAGCAGTAAGGGACGGGAGGATTCACCCCTCCACTTT. This encodes CASSKGREDSPLHF.

The V gene is TRBV30, the J gene TRBJ1-1; D is undetermined. Germline values: CDR1 GTSNPN, CDR2 SVGIG (reference sequence). The germline V and J ends were trimmed by 4 bases and 1 base, with 7 bases remaining between them. The CDR3 covers 12 residues. The CDR3 reads CAWTVQNTEAFF. CDR3 nucleotide sequence: TGTGCCTGGACGGTCCAGAACACTGAAGCTTTCTTT. The variable domain in full, with the rest retrieved from reference TRBV30 and TRBJ1-1, is SQTIHQWPATLVQPVGSPLSLECTVEGTSNPNLYWYRQAAGRGLQLLFYSVGIGQISSEVPQNLSASRPQDRQFILSSKKLLLSDSGFYLCAWTVQNTEAFFGQGTRLTVV.

This clone was observed once. The V and J genes are TRBV5-6 and TRBJ2-1, with a tentative D call TRBD2 (5 bases). Trimming left V 5 bases short and J 12 bases short, with 15 bases between. Per germline, CDR1 SGHDT and CDR2 YYEEEE. This CDR3 comprises 12 residues. The CDR3 loop is CASSLGGRGQFF. As DNA, the CDR3 is TGTGCCAGCAGTCTAGGAGGCCGAGGGCAGTTCTTC.

The chain carries TRBV7-3 and TRBJ2-3; 8 positions agree with TRBD2. CDR3 length equals 15 residues. After removal of 2 bases from V and 0 bases from J, the junction contained 1 base not matched to a gene. Per germline, CDR1 SGHTA and CDR2 FQGTGA. CDR3 nucleotide sequence: TGTGCCAGCAGCTTACGCGGGGGGAGCACAGATACGCAGTATTTT. Translating gives CASSLRGGSTDTQYF.

The chain uses TRBV5-8 and TRBJ1-5, with D uncertain. The germline V gene has CDR1 SGHTS and CDR2 YDEGEE. CDR3 length: 17 residues. V was clipped by 0 bases and J by 2 bases, with 15 bases between them. The CDR3 loop is CASSLGGGHEGNQPQHF. In DNA form, the CDR3 reads TGTGCCAGCAGCTTGGGAGGCGGCCACGAGGGCAATCAGCCCCAGCATTTT.

The chain joins TRBV14 to TRBJ1-6; D gene uncertain. The CDR3 consists of 15 residues. The V end was cut by 0 bases, the J end by 8 bases, with 11 bases between. Germline lookup yields CDR1 SGHDN and CDR2 FVKESK. The CDR3 DNA is TGTGCCAGCAGCCAAGATGGGCAGCCATATTCACCCCTCCACTTT. Its translation is CASSQDGQPYSPLHF.

The chain links TRBV27 to TRBJ1-2, with a weak D call TRBD1 (6 bases). Germline-derived CDR1 and CDR2 are MNHEY and SMNVEV (reference sequence). This CDR3 has 15 residues. Trimming took off 5 bases at V and 5 bases at J, with 18 bases between the two ends. CDR3 region: CASSPDRPNLYGYTF. CDR3 sequence (DNA): TGTGCCAGCAGTCCCGACAGGCCGAACCTTTATGGCTACACCTTC.

The chain uses TRBV10-3 and TRBJ2-7, with 7 bases lining up with TRBD2. Germline assignment: CDR1 ENHRY and CDR2 SYGVKD. V lost 9 bases to trimming and J lost 5 bases; unmatched junction nucleotides: 4. This CDR3 spans 11 amino acids. This chain's CDR3 is CAIYAGDEQYF. The CDR3 nucleotides are TGTGCCATTTATGCGGGGGACGAGCAGTACTTC.

The J gene is TRBJ2-3, the V gene TRBV19; D unresolved. The CDR3 sequence is 12 residues long. The V gene lost 0 bases and the J gene lost 6 bases, with 4 bases spanning the gap. Germline V gives CDR1 LNHDA, CDR2 SQIVND (reference sequence). The CDR3 coding sequence is TGTGCCAGTAGTATAGACTATGATACGCAGTATTTT. It codes for CASSIDYDTQYF.

This clone has a single count. The chain couples TRBV13 to TRBJ1-1, with D uncertain. Trimming took 3 bases from V and 6 from J, leaving 17 bases between them. This CDR3 is built from 15 residues. Germline V lookup: CDR1 PRHDT, CDR2 FYEKMQ (reference sequence). CDR3 loop: CASSFRVAEIPEAFF. CDR3 coding DNA: TGTGCCAGCAGCTTCCGGGTTGCGGAAATACCTGAAGCTTTCTTT.

On this clone: In the same sample, other DNA sequences code for this CDR3. V is TRBV19 and J is TRBJ1-5; 7 positions agree with TRBD1. Germline CDR1 and CDR2: LNHDA and SQIVND (reference sequence). CDR3 length: 15 amino acids. The V gene end was trimmed by 1 base and the J gene end by 7 bases; junction bases not matched to a gene: 7. CDR3 residues: CASSIVPGGWQPQHF. CDR3 nucleotides: TGTGCCAGTAGTATAGTCCCAGGGGGGTGGCAGCCCCAGCATTTT.

This chain connects TRBV15 to TRBJ2-5; D is unclear. The CDR3 has 12 amino acids. Germline V gene sequence: CDR1 LNHNV, CDR2 YYDKDF (reference sequence). V lost 1 base and J 5 bases, leaving 5 bases between the germline ends. CDR3: CATSRAGETQYF. The CDR3 DNA reads TGTGCCACCAGCAGAGCCGGGGAGACCCAGTACTTC.

The chain carries TRBV4-2 and TRBJ1-2; 10 nucleotides align to TRBD1. This CDR3 has 15 amino acids. The V gene end was trimmed by 2 bases and the J gene end by 2 bases; junction bases not matched to a gene: 2. Per germline, CDR1 LGHNA and CDR2 YNFKEQ. CDR3 nucleotides: TGTGCCAGCAGCCAACCGGGACAGGGGAACTATGGCTACACCTTC. Its translation is CASSQPGQGNYGYTF.

The chain has TRBV6-1 and TRBJ1-5; 7 positions agree with TRBD1. The CDR3 consists of 13 residues. V trimming: 11 bases; J trimming: 5 bases; junction bases outside the gene matches: 9. Germline values: CDR1 MNHNS, CDR2 SASEGT. The CDR3 spells CAGQQGLDQPQHF. CDR3 in DNA: TGTGCCGGCCAACAGGGGTTGGATCAGCCCCAGCATTTT.

The chain combines TRBV7-8 with TRBJ1-1, with TRBD1 identical over 9 bases. The CDR3 loop spans 16 amino acids. Looked up from germline, CDR1 is SGHVS and CDR2 is FQNEAQ. Trimming at V came to 3 bases and at J to 1 base, leaving 6 bases not matched to a gene. The CDR3: CASSLMGQGSNTEAFF. The CDR3 nucleotides read TGTGCCAGCAGCTTGATGGGACAGGGTTCGAACACTGAAGCTTTCTTT.

The rearrangement joins TRBV5-4 to TRBJ2-1, with TRBD2 matching over 8 bases. Germline trimming cut 0 bases from V and 4 bases from J; bases unmatched to any gene: 0. This CDR3 comprises 14 residues. Germline loops: CDR1 SGHNT, CDR2 YYREEE (reference sequence). Here the CDR3 DNA reads TGTGCCAGCAGCTTGGGCGGGGGGTACAATGAGCAGTTCTTC. It is translated as CASSLGGGYNEQFF.